The clone carrying this TCR beta chain came up many times. Antigen unknown. An end of the junction differs from the germline gene, which may be a read error. The data are from a study of regulatory T cells in long-lasting Graves disease. Overall study results and limits: Results may be inaccurate due to the small sample size. TCR diversity was lower in persistent than newly diagnosed Graves' disease. Investigators studied peripheral blood only, not thyroid tissue.

Time point specified: persistent/refractory GD, antithyroid drugs over 5 years with positive TRAb. RNA isolated from PBMCs was used to make the TCR library. Into tubes containing EDTA, approximately 9 milliliters of peripheral blood were drawn. This CDR3 has 13 amino acids. Germline CDR1 is SSHAT and CDR2 is FNYEAQ (reference sequence). Investigators prepared the TCR beta libraries by applying iRepertoire HTBI primers and Arm-PCR of CDR3 regions. TCRdb redid the calling of the multiplex PCR reads with MiXCR, one entry per CDR3 protein. This repertoire shows over 450,000 distinct CDR3 sequences, roughly 21% found once; its top ten account for over 6%.

This chain joins TRBV7-7 and TRBJ2-5; 7 bases are shared with TRBD2. The sequence derives from a female donor with Graves disease. The sequencing used peripheral blood mononuclear cells (PBMCs), collected when the disease was refractory, from a patient treated with antithyroid drugs. DNA of the CDR3: TGTGCTAGCAGACCACCGGGGGGAGAGACCCAGTACTTC. This gives the protein CASRPPGGETQYF.